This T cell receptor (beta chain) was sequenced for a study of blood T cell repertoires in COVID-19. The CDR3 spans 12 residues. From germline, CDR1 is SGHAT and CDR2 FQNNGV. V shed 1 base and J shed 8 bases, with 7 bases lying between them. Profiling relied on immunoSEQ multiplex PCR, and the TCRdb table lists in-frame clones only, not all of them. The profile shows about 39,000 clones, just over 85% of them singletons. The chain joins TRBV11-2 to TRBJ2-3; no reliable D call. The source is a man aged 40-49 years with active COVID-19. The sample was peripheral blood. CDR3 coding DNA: TGTGCCAGCAGCTTAGGGGCTTCTACGCAGTATTTT. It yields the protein CASSLGASTQYF.